The 29 T cell receptor beta chains presented below share a single source sample, sequenced in a study of read filtering for tumor transcriptome and immune sequencing. This library used roughly 400 ng RNA and molecular barcoded adaptors spanning alpha/delta and beta/gamma chains. TCRdb processed the reads anew with MiXCR; each CDR3 protein has one entry. The repertoire consists of tens of thousands of distinct CDR3 sequences, with roughly a fifth occurring once and the leading ten covering 11%. The sample was a population of CD138-negative cells sorted from bone marrow. These receptors originate from a donor at least 40 years old with multiple myeloma.

The chain links TRBV18 to TRBJ2-1; D is perhaps TRBD1 or TRBD2 (5 bases each). From germline, CDR1 is KGHSH and CDR2 LQKENI. The V end lost 3 bases, the J end lost 9 bases, and 12 bases lay between the germline ends. The CDR3 consists of 13 residues. The DNA for the CDR3 is TGTGCCAGCTCACCGGGGGATTTCGGTGAGCAGTTCTTC. Its protein is CASSPGDFGEQFF.

Concerning this clonotype itself: This may arise from a read error, as a much more abundant clone is one base away. Written as DNA, the CDR3 is TGCGCCAGCAGCCGAACAACGGGGGGGCCAGTAGAGTCCCAGTACTTC. Amino acid sequence: CASSRTTGGPVESQYF. This sequence joins TRBV4-1 and TRBJ2-5, with 8 bases lining up with TRBD2. Germline CDR1 reads MGHRA; CDR2 reads YSYEKL. The CDR3 totals 16 residues.

This clonotype appeared a few times. The CDR3 sequence: CASSLQDTDTQYF. As DNA, the CDR3 is TGTGCCAGCAGTCTTCAAGACACAGATACGCAGTATTTT. The V gene is TRBV28, the J gene TRBJ2-3; D is unresolved. The germline gives CDR1 MDHEN, CDR2 SYDVKM. CDR3 length: 13 amino acids. Trimming took off 5 bases at V and 2 bases at J, with 8 bases between the two ends.

This clonotype was detected many times. The V gene is TRBV9, the J gene TRBJ2-1; D is ambiguous. The germline V gene encodes CDR1 SGDLS and CDR2 YYNGEE. This CDR3 has 14 residues. The V end lost 5 bases, the J end lost 5 bases, and 14 bases lay between the germline ends. In DNA, the CDR3 is TGTGCCAGCAGTCACCGTGACCTGCACAATGAGCAGTTCTTC. As protein: CASSHRDLHNEQFF.

In this sample, this clonotype turned up many times. J is TRBJ1-2 and V is TRBV3-1; weak D call: TRBD1 (5 bases). The V gene lost 3 bases and the J gene lost 8 bases, with 13 bases spanning the gap. The CDR3 sequence is 13 residues long. Germline CDR1 LGHDT, CDR2 YNNKEL (reference sequence). CDR3 region: CASSHGASNGYTF. The DNA for the CDR3 is TGTGCCAGCAGCCACGGGGCTTCTAACGGCTACACCTTC.

This clonotype was found many times. This chain joins TRBV4-2 and TRBJ2-1; 8 bases map to TRBD2. Germline trimming cut 0 bases from V and 7 bases from J; bases unmatched to any gene: 11. CDR1 LGHNA and CDR2 YNFKEQ come from the germline V gene. This CDR3 spans 17 amino acids. The CDR3 nucleotides are TGTGCCAGCAGCCAAGATCTATCGGGGGGGGCCGGGAATGAGCAGTTCTTC. It yields the protein CASSQDLSGGAGNEQFF.

This clonotype was observed many times. The chain carries TRBV4-1 and TRBJ1-6, with no clear D. The CDR3 has 18 amino acids. Germline loops: CDR1 MGHRA, CDR2 YSYEKL. V was trimmed by 0 bases and J by 4 bases, leaving 16 bases between them. The chain's CDR3 is CASSQEKTGGVYNSPLHF. The CDR3 region has the DNA TGCGCCAGCAGCCAAGAGAAGACCGGCGGGGTGTATAATTCACCCCTCCACTTT.

Notes on this clonotype: At one boundary the junction diverges from the germline segment, which might be a read error. This chain connects TRBV2 to TRBJ2-5; TRBD2 aligns across 7 bases. Germline loops: CDR1 SNHLY, CDR2 FYNNEI. The CDR3 is 15 residues long. CDR3 nucleotide sequence: TGTACCAGCAGTGACACTCCTAGCGGTCAAGAGACCCAGTACTTC. This translates into CTSSDTPSGQETQYF.

This clonotype was recorded many times. This chain joins TRBV7-2 and TRBJ1-1; 8 bases are a match to TRBD1. Germline CDR1 and CDR2: SGHTA and FQGNSA. The CDR3 extends over 14 amino acids. The V gene end was trimmed by 5 bases and the J gene end by 3 bases; junction bases not matched to a gene: 5. CDR3 bases: TGTGCCAGCAGCCTAGGACAGGGTCACACTGAAGCTTTCTTT. Its translation: CASSLGQGHTEAFF.

This clonotype was seen ten or more times. The CDR3 sequence: CASSPPSNQPQHF. For the CDR3, the DNA is TGTGCCAGCAGCCCACCGAGCAATCAGCCCCAGCATTTT. The gene calls are TRBV12-3 or TRBV12-4 and TRBJ1-5; D unclear. The CDR3 covers 13 residues. V was shortened by 6 bases and J by 1 base, with 7 bases between the two germline ends.

This clonotype has a single count. This may be a read error: a much more frequent sequence differs by one nucleotide. The chain uses TRBV28 and TRBJ2-7, with 9 bases identical to TRBD1. CDR3 length: 15 residues. Germline V lookup: CDR1 MDHEN, CDR2 SYDVKM. V shed 6 bases, J shed 4 bases, and the junction held 10 bases outside the gene matches. This CDR3 is CASSRPGQGRYEQYF. CDR3 DNA sequence: TGTGCCAGCAGCAGACCGGGACAGGGTAGATACGAGCAGTACTTC.

Notes on this clonotype: An end of the junction does not agree with germline; a read error may underlie this. The V and J genes are TRBV5-1 and TRBJ1-3; TRBD1 might be the D (5 bases). The CDR3 totals 15 residues. Germline V gene lookup returns CDR1 SGHRS and CDR2 YFSETQ. In DNA form, the CDR3 reads TGCTCCAGCAGCTTCATGGGGCCAACTGGAAACACCATATATTTT. Translated, it gives CSSSFMGPTGNTIYF.

This clonotype has ten or more counts. The V gene is TRBV5-1, the J gene TRBJ2-1; D not certain. Looked up from germline, CDR1 is SGHRS and CDR2 is YFSETQ. The V end was cut by 4 bases, the J end by 0 bases, with 11 bases between. This CDR3 is built from 15 residues. The CDR3: CASSPEGGSYNEQFF. The DNA for the CDR3 is TGCGCCAGCAGCCCCGAAGGCGGCTCCTACAATGAGCAGTTCTTC.

In its sample, this clonotype was seen a few times. The rearrangement uses TRBV2 and TRBJ1-5; TRBD1 matches 10 bases. This CDR3 has 12 amino acids. The germline gives CDR1 SNHLY, CDR2 FYNNEI. V lost 8 bases, J lost 6 bases, and 1 base stayed unmatched. CDR3 amino acids: CASGTGAQPQHF. CDR3 DNA: TGTGCCAGCGGGACAGGGGCTCAGCCCCAGCATTTT.

This clonotype was recorded many times. The gene calls are TRBV7-9 and TRBJ2-1; 8 positions match TRBD2. J was trimmed by 4 bases and V by 4 bases; bases with no gene match: 9. Germline values: CDR1 SEHNR, CDR2 FQNEAQ (reference sequence). The CDR3 is 16 residues long. CDR3 sequence (DNA): TGTGCCAGCAGCTCTGAGGAGCGGGGGATTTACAATGAGCAGTTCTTC. It specifies CASSSEERGIYNEQFF.

This clonotype appeared a few times. This chain uses TRBV20-1 with TRBJ2-5, with 8 bases lining up with TRBD2. V trimming: 7 bases; J trimming: 4 bases; junction bases outside the gene matches: 11. The CDR3 extends over 14 amino acids. CDR1 and CDR2 (germline): DFQATT, SNEGSKA (reference sequence). The CDR3 spells CSGGAGGVGETQYF. CDR3 in DNA: TGCAGTGGGGGGGCGGGGGGAGTTGGAGAGACCCAGTACTTC.

Worth noting for this clonotype: The junction departs from the called germline gene at one end, perhaps through a read error. V is TRBV19 and J is TRBJ2-1, with 7 positions matching TRBD2. In germline, CDR1 is LNHDA, CDR2 SQIVND (reference sequence). The CDR3 spans 15 residues. Here the CDR3 DNA reads TGTGCCAGTAGTGCAGCGGGGCTTACCAACAATGAGCAGCTCTTC. This gives the protein CASSAAGLTNNEQLF.

This clonotype was seen ten or more times. The chain links TRBV20-1 to TRBJ2-7; D is unresolved. V was clipped by 1 base and J by 4 bases, with 14 bases between them. This CDR3 spans 14 amino acids. CDR1 is DFQATT and CDR2 is SNEGSKA in the germline V gene (reference sequence). The CDR3 region is CSARGVGSEYEQYF. The CDR3 region has the DNA TGCAGTGCTAGAGGGGTGGGCAGTGAGTACGAGCAGTACTTC.

The table lists this clonotype with many counts. This chain links TRBV7-6 with TRBJ1-4; D remains ambiguous. The CDR3 contains 15 residues. Germline V gives CDR1 SGHVS, CDR2 FNYEAQ. V lost 6 bases and J 7 bases, leaving 18 bases between the germline ends. The CDR3 reads CASRDLSLGGEKLFF. DNA for the CDR3: TGTGCCAGCAGAGACCTGAGTCTCGGAGGTGAAAAACTGTTTTTT.

V gene TRBV28 combines with J gene TRBJ1-2; D not resolved. There are 13 residues in the CDR3. Germline V gene sequence: CDR1 MDHEN, CDR2 SYDVKM. The V and J ends lost 4 bases and 5 bases respectively, with 11 bases between them. The chain's CDR3 is CASSSRTDYGYTF. The CDR3 DNA reads as TGTGCCAGCAGTTCCCGGACTGATTATGGCTACACCTTC.

The rearrangement links TRBV13 to TRBJ2-3; D call uncertain. Deletions cut 4 bases from V and 8 bases from J, with 10 bases between. The CDR3 is 12 amino acids. Germline CDR1 reads PRHDT; CDR2 reads FYEKMQ (reference sequence). The CDR3 loop reads CASSSTLGTQYF. In DNA form, the CDR3 reads TGTGCCAGCAGCTCTACCCTAGGTACGCAGTATTTT.

This clonotype appeared a few times. V and J are TRBV7-3 and TRBJ2-2; D unclear. In germline, CDR1 is SGHTA, CDR2 FQGTGA. The V end lost 5 bases, the J end lost 4 bases, and 11 bases lay between the germline ends. This CDR3 spans 14 amino acids. CDR3 amino acids: CASSPTGPTGELFF. The DNA for the CDR3 is TGTGCCAGCAGCCCAACCGGCCCCACCGGGGAGCTGTTTTTT.

V gene TRBV6-5 combines with J gene TRBJ1-5, with 10 bases fitting TRBD1. The CDR3 extends over 16 amino acids. Germline V gene lookup returns CDR1 MNHEY and CDR2 SVGAGI. V was clipped by 5 bases and J by 4 bases; unmatched bases: 8. The CDR3 loop reads CASSRAGTGVNQPQHF. In nucleotides, the CDR3 is TGTGCCAGCAGTCGGGCCGGGACAGGGGTTAATCAGCCCCAGCATTTT.

This clonotype has ten or more counts. V and J are TRBV12-3 or TRBV12-4 and TRBJ2-7; TRBD1 is a possible D gene (6 bases). The CDR3 contains 14 residues. The V gene lost 6 bases and the J gene lost 6 bases, with 18 bases spanning the gap. The CDR3 sequence is CASSLAGVRGEQYF. CDR3 DNA sequence: TGTGCCAGCAGCCTAGCAGGGGTGAGGGGCGAGCAGTACTTC.

This clonotype was detected many times. The rearrangement links TRBV29-1 to TRBJ2-7; 7 nucleotides match TRBD1. Germline CDR1 reads SQVTM; CDR2 reads ANQGSEA. Unmatched junction bases numbered 10, after V lost 7 bases and J lost 1 base. The length of the CDR3 is 14 residues. The CDR3 is CSAQGTADSYEQYF. CDR3 coding DNA: TGCAGCGCCCAGGGGACAGCAGATTCCTACGAGCAGTACTTC.

A note on this clonotype: A clone one base away is much larger, so this may be a read error. Here the CDR3 omits its conserved ending phenylalanine or tryptophan, so a read error is the likely source. This CDR3 reads CATKDPGVSTDTQYS. DNA of the CDR3: TGTGCCACCAAAGATCCAGGGGTATCGACAGATACGCAGTATTCT. This rearrangement joins TRBV27 to TRBJ2-3, with a weak D call TRBD1 (6 bases). Trimming took 10 bases from V and 3 from J, leaving 20 bases between them. Germline CDR1 reads MNHEY; CDR2 reads SMNVEV (reference sequence). There are 15 residues in the CDR3.

This clonotype has only a few counts. CDR3 in amino acids: CASSIQDRSYEQYF. CDR3 sequence (DNA): TGTGCCAGCAGTATCCAGGACAGGTCCTACGAGCAGTACTTC. V is TRBV28 and J is TRBJ2-7; TRBD1 matches at 7 bases. The V gene end was trimmed by 5 bases and the J gene end by 1 base; junction bases not matched to a gene: 5. The CDR3 loop spans 14 amino acids. The germline V gene encodes CDR1 MDHEN and CDR2 SYDVKM.

The chain recombines TRBV5-6 with TRBJ2-7, with TRBD1 matching over 8 bases. The CDR3 contains 16 residues. The germline V gene encodes CDR1 SGHDT and CDR2 YYEEEE. Trimming cost V 0 bases and J 0 bases; bases outside gene matches: 5. The CDR3 DNA reads as TGTGCCAGCAGCTTGGAGCCGGGACAGGCCTCCTACGAGCAGTACTTC. It translates to CASSLEPGQASYEQYF.

This clonotype was recorded many times. The chain carries TRBV27 and TRBJ2-3; no clear D. Germline V gene sequence: CDR1 MNHEY, CDR2 SMNVEV (reference sequence). The CDR3 contains 16 residues. Trimming stripped 2 bases from V and 4 bases from J, with 16 bases between. CDR3 sequence reads: CASSLRSGLIADTQYF. The CDR3 region has the DNA TGTGCCAGCAGTTTAAGATCGGGCCTAATAGCAGATACGCAGTATTTT.